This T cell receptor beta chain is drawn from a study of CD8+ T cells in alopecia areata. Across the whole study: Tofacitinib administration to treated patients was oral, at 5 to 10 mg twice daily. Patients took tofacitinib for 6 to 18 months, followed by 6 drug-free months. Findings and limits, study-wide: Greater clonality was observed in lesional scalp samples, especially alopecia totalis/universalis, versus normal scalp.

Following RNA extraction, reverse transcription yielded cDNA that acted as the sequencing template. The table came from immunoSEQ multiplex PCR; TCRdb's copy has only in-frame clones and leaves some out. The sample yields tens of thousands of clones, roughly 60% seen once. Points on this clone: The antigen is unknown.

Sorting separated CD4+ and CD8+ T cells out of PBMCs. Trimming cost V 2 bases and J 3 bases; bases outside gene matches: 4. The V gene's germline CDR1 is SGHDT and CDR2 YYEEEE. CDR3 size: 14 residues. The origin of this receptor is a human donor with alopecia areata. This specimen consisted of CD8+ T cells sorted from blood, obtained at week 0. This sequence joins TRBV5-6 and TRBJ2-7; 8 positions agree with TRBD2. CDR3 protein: CASSLAGDYYEQYF. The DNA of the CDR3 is TGTGCCAGCAGCTTAGCGGGAGATTACTACGAGCAGTACTTC.